The source of this T cell receptor (beta chain) is a study of blood T cell repertoires in COVID-19. About the study: Specimens from acute and convalescent COVID-19 originated in the United States, Italy and Spain. The analysed material was cDNA or gDNA that came from T cells, B-cell-depleted T cells, or PBMCs.

The Seattle patients joined while their infection was active and were tracked longitudinally afterward. Original processing methods: The authors estimated nucleated cell counts from reference gene primer amplification. Profiling relied on immunoSEQ multiplex PCR, and the TCRdb table lists in-frame clones only, not all of them. That table supplies the V and J calls and clone size; D and trimming were determined from the DNA. The sample consists of some 240,000 clones, roughly 79% of them appearing once. This CDR3 has 15 amino acids. Germline V gene sequence: CDR1 LGHDT, CDR2 YNNKEL (reference sequence). Trimming cost V 0 bases and J 1 base, with 9 bases left between them.

Source material: peripheral blood. This sequence joins TRBV3-1 (or the pseudogene TRBV3-2) and TRBJ1-1; D is uncertain. The origin of this receptor is a woman over 75 with COVID-19, enrolled during active disease. Here the CDR3 reads CASSQDPDKNTEAFF. In DNA form, the CDR3 reads TGTGCCAGCAGCCAAGATCCCGACAAGAACACTGAAGCTTTCTTT.